Each of the 17 T cell receptor beta chains below was sequenced from the same sample in a study of post-analysis software for immune sequencing data. Study results and caveats: In patients, five or six TRBV segments were more frequent than in controls, with TRBV5-6, TRBV5-1 and TRBV20-1 among them.

cDNA libraries of TCR beta carried unique molecular identifiers. MiXCR, run by TCRdb on the PCR reads, gives a single entry per CDR3 protein. Found here are around 700,000 distinct CDR3 sequences, 55% to 60% of them singletons; the top ten hold about 10%. Which antigens these TCRs recognize remains unknown. The source material was blood. These receptors originate from a girl aged 2 to 9 with multiple sclerosis.

This clonotype has only one observation. The rearrangement uses TRBV6-6 and TRBJ2-7, with D perhaps TRBD2 (5 bases). This CDR3 has 16 amino acids. V lost 2 bases and J 6 bases, leaving 20 bases between the germline ends. CDR1 MNHNY and CDR2 SVGAGI come from the germline V gene (reference sequence). CDR3 sequence (DNA): TGTGCCAGCAGTTACACGGTAATCCGGGGATGGGGCGAGCAGTACTTC. This codes for CASSYTVIRGWGEQYF.

CDR3 sequence: CATSRNRGLSADTQYF. DNA for the CDR3: TGTGCCACCAGCAGGAACAGGGGCCTTAGCGCAGATACGCAGTATTTT. The chain has TRBV15 and TRBJ2-3, with 7 nucleotides matching TRBD1. Germline V gene data show CDR1 as LNHNV and CDR2 as YYDKDF (reference sequence). This CDR3 comprises 16 residues. V gave up 3 bases and J gave up 4 bases; unmatched junction bases: 10.

This clonotype has a handful of counts. This chain links TRBV6-2 or TRBV6-3 with TRBJ2-4, with 7 positions matching TRBD1. This CDR3 comprises 17 residues. Germline CDR1 reads MNHEY; CDR2 reads SVGEGT. V shed 5 bases and J 0 bases; nucleotides not matched to a gene: 10. The CDR3 DNA follows: TGTGCCAGCAGTCAAATTAAGGGGGCGATAGCCAAAAACATTCAGTACTTC. Translating gives CASSQIKGAIAKNIQYF.

The chain links TRBV6-1 to TRBJ2-6, with 10 bases lining up with TRBD1. This CDR3 spans 17 amino acids. Germline CDR1 reads MNHNS; CDR2 reads SASEGT. The J segment lost 3 bases and the V segment lost 5 bases, leaving 7 bases of the junction unmatched. The CDR3 loop is CASSPGTGAGGANVLTF. The CDR3 DNA reads TGTGCCAGCAGTCCCGGGACAGGGGCAGGTGGGGCCAACGTCCTGACTTTC.

The chain has TRBV29-1 and TRBJ1-3; D perhaps matches TRBD1 (5 bases). The length of the CDR3 is 15 residues. The germline V gene encodes CDR1 SQVTM and CDR2 ANQGSEA. V lost 6 bases and J lost 0, with 15 bases in between. The CDR3 DNA sequence: TGCAGCGTCGCCGGGACCCCGAACTCTGGAAACACCATATATTTT. It yields the protein CSVAGTPNSGNTIYF.

This clonotype has more than one count but fewer than ten. The chain has TRBV20-1 and TRBJ2-7; the D gene is possibly TRBD2 (5 bases). The CDR3 is 14 amino acids. Germline V gene lookup returns CDR1 DFQATT and CDR2 SNEGSKA (reference sequence). Between the trimmed V and J ends, which lost 6 bases and 2 bases, there was a span of 17 bases. CDR3 protein: CSAPPRLNPYEQYF. The CDR3 DNA follows: TGCAGTGCACCCCCCCGACTAAATCCCTACGAGCAGTACTTC.

This clonotype was counted once. At one end the junction does not follow the germline gene, possibly because of a read error. The genes are TRBV5-1 and TRBJ2-5; D uncertain. Germline V lookup: CDR1 SGHRS, CDR2 YFSETQ. The CDR3 contains 14 residues. The CDR3 spells CASSLVENQETRYF. The CDR3 DNA follows: TGCGCCAGCAGCTTGGTGGAGAACCAAGAGACCCGGTACTTC.

This chain joins TRBV20-1 and TRBJ1-2, with 9 bases identical to TRBD1. Germline loops: CDR1 DFQATT, CDR2 SNEGSKA (reference sequence). Unmatched junction bases numbered 11, after V lost 6 bases and J lost 6 bases. The CDR3 runs to 14 residues. The chain's CDR3 is CSAPSGQGLDGYTF. The CDR3 nucleotides are TGCAGTGCGCCCTCAGGACAGGGGCTAGATGGCTACACCTTC.

The V call is TRBV14, the J call TRBJ1-5; 9 bases are a match to TRBD1. Germline V gene sequence: CDR1 SGHDN, CDR2 FVKESK. The V segment lost 2 bases and the J segment 1 base; nucleotides outside the gene matches: 3. The CDR3 loop spans 16 amino acids. The CDR3 is CASSQPTGGSNQPQHF. The CDR3 DNA is TGTGCCAGCAGCCAACCGACAGGGGGGAGCAATCAGCCCCAGCATTTT.

This clonotype was found a few times. The chain combines TRBV6-6 with TRBJ2-1, with D possibly being TRBD1 (5 bases). Germline CDR1 reads MNHNY; CDR2 reads SVGAGI (reference sequence). The CDR3 is 11 residues long. Trimming left V 5 bases short and J 10 bases short, with 9 bases between. The CDR3 is CASSQQAEQFF. The CDR3 region has the DNA TGTGCCAGCAGTCAACAGGCCGAGCAGTTCTTC.

The V gene is TRBV7-2, the J gene TRBJ2-3; the D gene could be TRBD1 or TRBD2 (5 bases each). CDR3 size: 15 residues. Germline V gene data show CDR1 as SGHTA and CDR2 as FQGNSA. Between the trimmed V and J ends, which lost 3 bases and 2 bases, there was a span of 12 bases. The CDR3 region has the DNA TGTGCCAGCAGCTTTACCGGGACGACCACAGATACGCAGTATTTT. Its protein is CASSFTGTTTDTQYF.

This chain joins TRBV7-8 and TRBJ2-7; no reliable D call. Germline CDR1 is SGHVS and CDR2 is FQNEAQ. V lost 1 base to trimming and J lost 3 bases, with 10 bases between them. This CDR3 comprises 14 residues. CDR3 nucleotides: TGTGCCAGCAGCTTAGGAGGCAGATACTACGAGCAGTACTTC. Its translation is CASSLGGRYYEQYF.

The rearrangement joins TRBV20-1 to TRBJ1-2; 7 bases map to TRBD1. Germline lookup yields CDR1 DFQATT and CDR2 SNEGSKA (reference sequence). The CDR3 is made up of 15 amino acids. The V gene end was trimmed by 0 bases and the J gene end by 3 bases; junction bases not matched to a gene: 7. The chain's CDR3 is CSARDRAGGYYGYTF. DNA for the CDR3: TGCAGTGCTAGAGATCGAGCAGGGGGTTACTATGGCTACACCTTC.

There are a few counts of this clonotype. CDR3 nucleotide sequence: TGCAGCGCCGGGGGTGGCGGGGGGCCAAACCTACACAATGAGCAGTTCTTC. Translated: CSAGGGGGPNLHNEQFF. V is TRBV29-1 and J is TRBJ2-1, with TRBD2 identical over 8 bases. Germline V gene lookup returns CDR1 SQVTM and CDR2 ANQGSEA. The CDR3 spans 17 residues. V shed 7 bases and J 5 bases; nucleotides not matched to a gene: 19.

The V and J genes are TRBV11-2 and TRBJ1-1, with D possibly matching TRBD1 (6 bases). Trimming left V 6 bases short and J 5 bases short, with 16 bases between. The CDR3 has 14 amino acids. Germline CDR1 reads SGHAT; CDR2 reads FQNNGV. In DNA, the CDR3 is TGTGCCAGCAGGATTAGGGGGGTGAGGACTGAAGCTTTCTTT. Translation: CASRIRGVRTEAFF.

In this sample, this clonotype turned up a few times. This chain joins TRBV11-2 and TRBJ2-5, with TRBD2 as a possible D gene (5 bases). The V gene's germline CDR1 is SGHAT and CDR2 FQNNGV. The CDR3 is 19 amino acids. The V end was cut by 2 bases, the J end by 2 bases, with 24 bases between. CDR3 loop: CASSLSMSGLGDVQETQYF. In nucleotides, the CDR3 is TGTGCCAGCAGCTTATCGATGTCGGGGTTAGGAGACGTTCAAGAGACCCAGTACTTC.

The CDR3 sequence: CSASRFPLAGSRETQYF. DNA of the CDR3: TGCAGTGCTAGTCGATTTCCGTTAGCGGGGTCAAGAGAGACCCAGTACTTC. The rearrangement joins TRBV20-1 to TRBJ2-5, with 8 bases that match TRBD2. Germline CDR1 is DFQATT and CDR2 is SNEGSKA (reference sequence). Trimming at V came to 3 bases and at J to 4 bases, leaving 16 bases not matched to a gene. The CDR3 runs to 17 residues.